This T cell receptor beta chain is drawn from a study of regulatory T cells in long-lasting Graves disease. Time point noted: persistent/refractory GD, antithyroid drugs over 5 years with positive TRAb. After RNA was extracted from PBMCs, the TCR library was made from it. Notes on the study in general: Persistent Graves' patients had lower TCR diversity than newly diagnosed ones.

CDR3 length equals 15 residues. V lost 5 bases to trimming and J lost 0 bases, with 13 bases between them. From germline, CDR1 is MDHEN and CDR2 SYDVKM. TCR beta libraries were built with iRepertoire HTBI primers and Arm-PCR of CDR3 regions. Via MiXCR, TCRdb re-called the multiplex PCR reads, giving one row per CDR3 protein. The sample yields a few hundred thousand distinct CDR3 sequences, 23% seen once. This clonotype has a count of ten or more. Its antigen remains unknown. This clonotype was obtained from a female donor with Graves disease. This chain uses TRBV28 with TRBJ1-1; maybe TRBD1 (5 bases). The sample consisted of peripheral blood mononuclear cells (PBMCs), taken when the disease was refractory, from a patient treated with antithyroid drugs. The CDR3 nucleotides are TGTGCCAGCAGTGCATCAGGGAGCTTGAACACTGAAGCTTTCTTT. This codes for CASSASGSLNTEAFF.